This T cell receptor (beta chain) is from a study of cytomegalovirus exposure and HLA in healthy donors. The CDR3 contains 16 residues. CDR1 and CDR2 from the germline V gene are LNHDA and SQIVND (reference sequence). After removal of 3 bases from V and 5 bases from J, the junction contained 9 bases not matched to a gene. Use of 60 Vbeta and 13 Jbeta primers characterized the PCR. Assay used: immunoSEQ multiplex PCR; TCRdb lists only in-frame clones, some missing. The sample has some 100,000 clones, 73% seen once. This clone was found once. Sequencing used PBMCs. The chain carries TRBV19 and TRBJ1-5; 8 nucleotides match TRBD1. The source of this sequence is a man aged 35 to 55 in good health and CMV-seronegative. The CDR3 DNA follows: TGTGCCAGTAGTATTCTTATAGACAGGGGTCATCAGCCCCAGCATTTT. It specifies CASSILIDRGHQPQHF.